This entry describes one T cell receptor (beta chain). The method was immunoSEQ multiplex PCR; TCRdb's version includes in-frame clones alone and lacks a portion of them. Of some 160,000 clones in the sample, more than 75% are singletons; the top ten hold about 2%. These data belong to a study of blood T cell repertoires in COVID-19. Study context: Spain, Italy and the United States supplied samples that represented acute and convalescent COVID-19.

Losses at the gene ends were 4 bases for V and 4 bases for J; bases not matched to a gene: 3. CDR1 is SEHNR, CDR2 FQNEAQ, per germline (reference sequence). The CDR3 length is 13 residues. The TCR comes from a young man with acute or convalescent COVID-19. The chain is built from TRBV7-9 and TRBJ1-2; 7 nucleotides align to TRBD1. Sequenced input: peripheral blood. CDR3 protein: CASSSTGFYGYTF. CDR3 in DNA: TGTGCCAGCAGCTCGACAGGGTTCTATGGCTACACCTTC.